Sequencing of this T cell receptor beta chain was carried out in a study of breast tumors, draining lymph nodes, adjacent tissues (dated by TCRdb to the mid-2010s). Regarding the study in general: Breast cancer patients provided tumor, adjacent nontumor tissue and axillary lymph nodes, and the study compared the TCR beta repertoires across these three sources. The study was designed to assess the relationships and possible T-cell exchange between tumor, surrounding tissue and draining lymph node repertoires in human breast cancer.

Instrument on record: Illumina HiSeq 2000. TCR beta chain libraries were generated through multiplex PCR amplification. High-throughput sequencing was used to analyze the amplified TCR beta chain products. TCRdb reworked the public reads: Q25 trimming with fastp, MiXCR clone assembly, productive beta chains retained. Every entry covers one CDR3 protein and lists the most common genes and DNA from its rows. This sample lists about 230,000 distinct CDR3 sequences; 32% were detected once. Jointly, the top ten make up 1.1% to 1.5% of the sample. The CDR3, cysteine through phenylalanine, is 18 amino acids long. CDR3 DNA is the only sequence kept; it has 54 bases, read in frame from the first base. The germline V gene supplies CDR1 SGHTA and CDR2 FQGNSA. To note about this clonotype: The specificity of this receptor is unknown. Being one base from a much bigger clone, this may be a read error.

Lymph node samples came from the axillary draining lymph nodes of breast cancer patients. Results the study describes overall, beyond this receptor: Tumor T-cell repertoires showed less diversity than lymph node repertoires and more diversity than nontumor tissue repertoires, and tumor T-cell repertoires showed preferential V and J gene usage. The conclusion that tumor T cells originate in lymph nodes was presented as consistent with a hypothesis rather than as directly demonstrated. The similarity between tumor and nontumor tissue repertoires was significantly greater in luminal-like breast cancer than in basal-like breast cancer. The data were considered consistent with the idea that most tumor T cells come from the lymph node and then expand in tumor tissue.

The sequenced sample was axillary lymph node tissue. The clonotype originates from a female donor with breast cancer. Some clones in this sample may be carry-over from other donors' samples. The rearrangement joined TRBV7-2 to TRBJ2-6; a weak D assignment points to TRBD1 (5 bases agree). Read as DNA, the sequence is TGTGCCACCCGTGGTGTTGGCTTCTCGAGCTCTGGGGCCCACGTCCTGACTTTC. Its product reads: CATRGVGFSSSGAHVLTF.